The 7 T cell receptor beta chains listed next were all sequenced from one sample in a study of blood T cells in healthy people across ages. A J-beta primer mix and a sample-barcoded 5' primer were used in a second PCR of roughly 7 to 12 cycles. TCRdb reprocessed the 5' RACE reads with MiXCR, giving one entry per CDR3 protein. The data contain 1.6 million or so distinct CDR3 sequences, about 32% of them singletons. The material sequenced was blood. These receptors were obtained from a woman in her 30s in good health.

The CDR3 reads CSVWDDRYETYEQYF. The CDR3 region has the DNA TGCAGCGTGTGGGATGACAGGTATGAAACCTACGAGCAGTACTTC. This chain connects TRBV29-1 to TRBJ2-7, with TRBD1 as a possible D gene (6 bases). Per germline, CDR1 SQVTM and CDR2 ANQGSEA. Trimming left V 6 bases short and J 2 bases short, with 20 bases between. The CDR3 extends over 15 amino acids.

This clonotype was seen more than once but under ten times. The chain uses TRBV7-2 and TRBJ1-5; TRBD1 might be the D (5 bases). Trimming took off 7 bases at V and 7 bases at J, with 20 bases between the two ends. CDR3 length: 15 residues. Germline V gene lookup returns CDR1 SGHTA and CDR2 FQGNSA. This chain's CDR3 is CASILSGQGRQPQHF. The CDR3, as DNA: TGTGCCAGCATCCTATCGGGGCAGGGCAGACAGCCCCAGCATTTT.

The chain combines TRBV5-4 with TRBJ2-1; D unclear. Germline values: CDR1 SGHNT, CDR2 YYREEE (reference sequence). The CDR3 runs to 15 residues. The V end lost 0 bases, the J end lost 6 bases, and 13 bases lay between the germline ends. The CDR3 nucleotides are TGTGCCAGCAGCTTGGTTACCAGCCAACCCAATGAGCAGTTCTTC. It yields the protein CASSLVTSQPNEQFF.

A few counts support this clonotype. This chain connects TRBV7-9 to TRBJ1-6; no clear D. Germline-derived CDR1 and CDR2 are SEHNR and FQNEAQ (reference sequence). V was trimmed by 5 bases and J by 9 bases, leaving 17 bases between them. This CDR3 comprises 15 residues. In nucleotides, the CDR3 is TGTGCCAGCAGCCCACCAGGACGAGAAAGTTCACCCCTCCACTTT. Its protein product is CASSPPGRESSPLHF. Using reference TRBV7-9 and TRBJ1-6 for the parts outside the CDR3, the full variable domain is DTGVSQNPRHKITKRGQNVTFRCDPISEHNRLYWYRQTLGQGPEFLTYFQNEAQLEKSRLLSDRFSAERPKGSFSTLEIQRTEQGDSAMYLCASSPPGRESSPLHFGNGTRLTVT.

V usage is TRBV5-4 and J usage is TRBJ2-7; the D gene could be TRBD1 or TRBD2 (5 bases each). Trimming removed 4 bases from V and 7 bases from J, with 24 bases in between. The length of the CDR3 is 16 residues. From germline, CDR1 is SGHNT and CDR2 YYREEE (reference sequence). CDR3 in amino acids: CASSPSYRDPREEQYF. The DNA of the CDR3 is TGTGCCAGCAGCCCATCCTACCGGGACCCTAGGGAAGAGCAGTACTTC.

The gene calls are TRBV11-2 and TRBJ2-3, with D possibly matching TRBD2 (5 bases). Per germline, CDR1 SGHAT and CDR2 FQNNGV. This CDR3 contains 12 residues. V shed 6 bases and J shed 10 bases, with 14 bases lying between them. The CDR3 DNA is TGTGCCAGCAGAAGGCCGGGATTCGCGCAGTATTTT. It translates to CASRRPGFAQYF.

V is TRBV20-1 and J is TRBJ2-1; D uncertain. The V end lost 2 bases, the J end lost 9 bases, and 8 bases lay between the germline ends. In germline, CDR1 is DFQATT, CDR2 SNEGSKA (reference sequence). CDR3 length: 11 amino acids. The CDR3 coding sequence is TGCAGTGCTAGACCGACAATTGAGCAGTTCTTC. This codes for CSARPTIEQFF.